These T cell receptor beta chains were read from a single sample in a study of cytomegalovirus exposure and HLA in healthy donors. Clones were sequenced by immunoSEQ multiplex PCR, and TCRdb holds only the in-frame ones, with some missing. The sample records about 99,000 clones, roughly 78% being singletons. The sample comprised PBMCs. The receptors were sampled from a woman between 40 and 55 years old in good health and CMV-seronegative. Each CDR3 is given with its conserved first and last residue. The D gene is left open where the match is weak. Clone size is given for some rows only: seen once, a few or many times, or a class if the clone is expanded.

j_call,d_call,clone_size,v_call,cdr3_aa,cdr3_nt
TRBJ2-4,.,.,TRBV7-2,CASSPLPGIQYF,TGTGCCAGCAGCCCACTCCCGGGCATTCAGTACTTC
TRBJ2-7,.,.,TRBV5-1,CASKDSSSYEQYF,TGCGCCAGCAAGGACTCAAGCTCCTACGAGCAGTACTTC
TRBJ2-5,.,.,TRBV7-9,CASSPFSDQETQYF,TGTGCCAGCAGCCCCTTCTCCGACCAAGAGACCCAGTACTTC
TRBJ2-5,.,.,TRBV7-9,CASSLGEGEQYF,TGTGCCAGCAGCTTAGGGGAGGGGGAGCAGTACTTC
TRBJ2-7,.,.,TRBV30,CAWSGLRGCYF,TGTGCCTGGAGTGGTCTAAGGGGGTGTTACTTC
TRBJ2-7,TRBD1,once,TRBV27,CASSPRALGQVGPYEQYF,TGTGCCAGCAGTCCGAGAGCCCTGGGACAGGTTGGTCCCTACGAGCAGTACTTC
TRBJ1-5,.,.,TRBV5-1,CASSLRGTGQPQHF,TGCGCCAGCAGCTTGAGGGGAACAGGTCAGCCCCAGCATTTT
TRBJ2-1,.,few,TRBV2,CASRRTAGNEQFF,TGTGCCAGCAGAAGGACAGCTGGCAATGAGCAGTTCTTC
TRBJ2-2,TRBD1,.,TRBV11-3,CASSSQGPGELFF,TGTGCCAGCAGCTCACAGGGGCCCGGGGAGCTGTTTTTT
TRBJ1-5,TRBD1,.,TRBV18,CASSPPASGTGVYPTNQPQHF,TGTGCCAGCTCACCACCTGCTTCCGGGACAGGGGTTTACCCCACTAATCAGCCCCAGCATTTT
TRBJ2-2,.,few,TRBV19,CASRLRGELFF,TGTGCCAGTCGCCTGAGAGGGGAGCTGTTTTTT
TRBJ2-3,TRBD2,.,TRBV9,CASSVAGLAGGSTDTQYF,TGTGCCAGCAGCGTTGCCGGACTAGCGGGAGGAAGCACAGATACGCAGTATTTT
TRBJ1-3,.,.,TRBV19,CASSIGDFSGNTIYF,TGTGCCAGTAGTATCGGTGATTTCTCTGGAAACACCATATATTTT
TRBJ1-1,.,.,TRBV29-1,CSVGNQAEAFF,TGCAGCGTTGGTAATCAGGCTGAAGCTTTCTTT
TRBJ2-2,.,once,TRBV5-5,CASSLALGGELFF,TGTGCCAGCAGCCTAGCTCTCGGTGGGGAGCTGTTTTTT
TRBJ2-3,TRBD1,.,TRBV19,CASSSRRTGGADTQYF,TGTGCCAGTAGTTCGCGAAGGACAGGAGGCGCAGATACGCAGTATTTT
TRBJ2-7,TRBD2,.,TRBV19,CASSIIAGAEQYF,TGTGCCAGTAGTATAATAGCGGGAGCCGAGCAGTACTTC
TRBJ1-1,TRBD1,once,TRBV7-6,CASSLAPGQGVKAFF,TGTGCCAGCAGCTTAGCCCCGGGACAGGGGGTCAAGGCTTTCTTT
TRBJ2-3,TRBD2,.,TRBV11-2,CASSRVGGSATDTQYF,TGTGCCAGCAGCAGGGTAGGCGGGAGCGCCACAGATACGCAGTATTTT
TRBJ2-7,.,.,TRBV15,CATSRDTPRGYEQYF,TGTGCCACCAGCAGAGACACCCCAAGGGGCTACGAGCAGTACTTC
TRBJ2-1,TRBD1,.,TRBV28,CASSTPGGPEIF,TGTGCCAGCAGTACCCCAGGGGGACCCGAGATCTTC
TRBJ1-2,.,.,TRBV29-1,CSVEDPVGHGYTF,TGCAGCGTTGAAGATCCGGTGGGGCATGGCTACACCTTC
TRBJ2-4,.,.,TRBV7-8,CASSFADSRNIQYF,TGTGCCAGCAGCTTTGCCGACAGTAGAAACATTCAGTACTTC
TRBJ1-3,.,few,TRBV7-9,CASCPGAGNTIYF,TGTGCCAGCTGCCCAGGGGCTGGAAACACCATATATTTT